The present entry profiles one T cell receptor (beta chain) with its context. Its antigen specificity is not known. One base away there is no much larger clone; base qualities are not given. This sample is part of a study of T cell responses to AZD1222 COVID-19 vaccine (dated by TCRdb to the early 2020s). About the study as a whole: AZD1222 recipients given second doses at about 4 weeks or at about 12 weeks were pooled, since spike-specific TCR depth and breadth were not found to differ between the two schedules. TCR sequencing was performed for 230 to 250 trial participants, of whom about 200 were given two doses of AZD1222 and some 26 were given two doses of MenACWY control vaccine. Trial participants were enrolled by age into subgroups of 18-55, 56-69 and 70-plus years, and around 140, 26 and 57 TCR-sequenced participants, respectively, were included in these subgroups. The paper's findings and limits, for the study overall: In the small 56-69-year group, the increase in depth fell short of significance, most likely because of low power. Epitopes outside the regions mutated in the B.1.351 and B.1.1.7 variants were reportedly recognized by nearly half of the unique spike-specific TCRs. Conclusions about previously exposed vaccinees are limited because only five or six AZD1222 recipients were SARS-CoV-2 seropositive at baseline. Vaccine-associated CD4 TCRs spanned the whole spike protein, with dominant responses in regions 160-218 and 743-854. No day 14 peak-response samples were available, so repertoires were characterized only after the peak T cell response. Spike-specific TCR breadth and depth rose significantly after two AZD1222 doses compared with day 0 and with MenACWY recipients. Most participants were white British and females outnumbered males, and the authors suggested that clonal diversity may have been underestimated.

The CDR3 regions of human TCRbeta chains were subjected to immunosequencing. The paper's processing steps were these. Repertoire TCRs were matched against a reference library of SARS-CoV-2-specific TCRs generated with the MIRA antigen-specificity platform. Breadth was defined as the fraction of unique TCRs that were SARS-CoV-2-associated. Depth was defined as the fraction of total T cells that were SARS-CoV-2-associated. Using the MIRA data, every spike-specific TCR was mapped to the spike region that the TCR reacted to and assigned to either a CD4 or a CD8 class. Log10-transformed breadth and depth values were compared by one-way ANOVA with Sidak's multiple comparisons tests. Not all clones reach the TCRdb copy of this immuneACCESS table, which keeps in-frame sequences only. Checked studies attribute under half of the gap to unresolved V genes and leave the rest unexplained. V and J calls and clone size come straight from that table; D and trimming were deduced from the DNA. This sample is represented by approximately 180,000 clones; just over 85% of them were singletons. Roughly 7.7% of the sample is taken by the ten largest.

Between the V and J ends, shortened by 4 bases and 3 bases respectively, the junction contains 19 bases. CDR1 MDHEN and CDR2 SYDVKM were looked up in the germline V gene. The CDR3 covers 17 residues, taking in both the cysteine and the phenylalanine. The read is trimmed to its CDR3 DNA, 51 bases read in frame from base 1. What this sample's time point label stands for: baseline before first vaccination. Samples from vaccinated people were obtained from the UK trials COV001 and COV002, which included a single-blind randomized controlled phase 2/3 trial of AZD1222 (ChAdOx1 nCoV-19) in healthy adults. For TCRbeta chain sequencing, PBMC samples were collected from trial participants at day 0 and at day 28 after the second dose.

This chain joins TRBV28 to TRBJ1-5, with the D segment identity uncertain. The material was peripheral blood, obtained on day 0 of AZD1222 vaccination. The sequence was obtained from an adult in good health. The DNA sequence is TGTGCCAGCAGTTCCCCTCGAGTGGAGGGCGTCAATCAGCCCCAGCATTTT. This translates into CASSSPRVEGVNQPQHF.